This is a list of T cell receptor beta chains from one sample in a study of blood T cell repertoires in COVID-19. Sequencing used immunoSEQ multiplex PCR; TCRdb keeps in-frame clones, though not all of them. The sample yields about 250,000 clones, 75% to 85% seen once. The sequencing sample was made of PBMCs or T cells enriched from blood (not recorded which). These TCRs come from a woman between 45 and 60 years old with acute COVID-19. The CDR3 runs from the conserved cysteine through the conserved F or W. D genes are given only for firm matches. Size is stated for part of the rows, as once, few or many counts, or as a class when the clone is expanded.

J gene,clone size,V gene,D gene,CDR3 DNA,CDR3 protein
TRBJ2-2,.,TRBV5-1,TRBD2,TGCGCCAGCAGCCGAGGCCTGGCGGGGGGTAACACCGGGGAGCTGTTTTTT,CASSRGLAGGNTGELFF
TRBJ1-6,.,TRBV11-2,.,TGTGCCAGCAGCCTCAACGGGCGGGCGAGTGATTCACCCCTCCACTTT,CASSLNGRASDSPLHF
TRBJ1-5,few,TRBV30,.,TGTGCCTGGGGGGGGGCTCTGGGCAATCAGCCCCAGCATTTT,CAWGGALGNQPQHF
TRBJ1-5,.,TRBV12-3/TRBV12-4,.,TGTGCCAGCAGTTTTGGGGCAGGGCAGCCCCAGCATTTT,CASSFGAGQPQHF
TRBJ2-3,.,TRBV5-8,.,TGTGCCAGCAGCTTGGGCAGGGGGGTCACAGATACGCAGTATTTT,CASSLGRGVTDTQYF
TRBJ2-7,.,TRBV18,.,TGTGCCAGCTCACACAGGGAAACCTACGAGCAGTACTTC,CASSHRETYEQYF
TRBJ1-2,.,TRBV5-4,TRBD1,TGTGCCAGCAGCTTACCGGGACAGGGAAGCTATGGCTACACCTTC,CASSLPGQGSYGYTF
TRBJ1-5,.,TRBV6-5,.,TGTGCCAGCAGTTTCGACAGCTTCAATAGCAATCAGCCCCAGCATTTT,CASSFDSFNSNQPQHF
TRBJ1-6,once,TRBV11-2,TRBD1,TGTGCCAGCAGTTTCGACAGGGGAAGTTCACCCCTCCACTTT,CASSFDRGSSPLHF
TRBJ1-2,.,TRBV3-1/TRBV3-2,.,TGTGCCAGCAGCCAAGGTCGCCAGGGAGGACATGGCTACACCTTC,CASSQGRQGGHGYTF
TRBJ2-1,.,TRBV7-2,TRBD2,TGTGCCAGCAGCTTAGAGGGACTAGCGAGCTCCTACAATGAGCAGTTCTTC,CASSLEGLASSYNEQFF
TRBJ1-1,few,TRBV19,TRBD1,TGTGCCAGTAGTAGGGAGACAGGGTCTGAAGCTTTCTTT,CASSRETGSEAFF
TRBJ1-5,.,TRBV6-5,TRBD1,TGTGCCAGCAGTTCAGGACAGGGCTATAATCAGCCCCAGCATTTT,CASSSGQGYNQPQHF
TRBJ2-7,.,TRBV27,TRBD1,TGTGCCAGCAGTTTATCGGGACAGGGGATCCTGTCCTCCTACGAGCAGTACTTC,CASSLSGQGILSSYEQYF
TRBJ1-2,.,TRBV12-3/TRBV12-4,TRBD1,TGTGCCAGCAGTCGGACAGGGTGGGGTGGCTACACCTTC,CASSRTGWGGYTF
TRBJ2-2,.,TRBV7-2,.,TGTGCCAGCAGTACCCGGGGGTTACGTACGACCGGGGAGCTGTTTTTT,CASSTRGLRTTGELFF
TRBJ1-5,.,TRBV6-2/TRBV6-3,.,TGTGCCAGCAGTCAAAGACAGACTGTTAATCAGCCCCAGCATTTT,CASSQRQTVNQPQHF
TRBJ1-2,.,TRBV19,.,TGTGCCAGTAAGATCGGCGGAGCTAACTATGGCTACACCTTC,CASKIGGANYGYTF
TRBJ2-7,.,TRBV10-3,.,TGTGCCAGGAAGACCGAGACAGTTTCCTACGAGCAGTACTTC,CARKTETVSYEQYF
TRBJ1-2,.,TRBV9,.,TGTGCCAGCAGCGCCTCGATTTTAGGACAGAGGGGGTATGGCTACACCTTC,CASSASILGQRGYGYTF
TRBJ1-2,.,TRBV29-1,.,TGCAGCGTTTCAGGGTTTTCTAGCTACACCTTC,CSVSGFSSYTF
TRBJ2-1,.,TRBV15,TRBD2,TGTGCCACCAGCAGTCTCGGGGGGGCCCACAATGAGCAGTTCTTC,CATSSLGGAHNEQFF
TRBJ1-1,.,TRBV19,.,TGTGCCAGTAGTCTCCCGGACACTGAAGCTTTCTTT,CASSLPDTEAFF
TRBJ2-7,.,TRBV19,TRBD1,TGTGCCAGTAATTCCGGGACAGGGGGCCACGAGCAGTACTTC,CASNSGTGGHEQYF
TRBJ1-2,.,TRBV27,TRBD1,TGTGCCAGCAGTTTGGACAGGGCGAATGGCTACACCTTC,CASSLDRANGYTF
TRBJ2-1,.,TRBV9,TRBD2,TGTGCCAGCAGCTCTAATAGCGGGGACTACAATGAGCAGTTCTTC,CASSSNSGDYNEQFF
TRBJ1-6,.,TRBV7-9,.,TGTGCCAGCAGCTCGCTGGGACAAACTAATTCACCCCTCCACTTT,CASSSLGQTNSPLHF
TRBJ1-2,.,TRBV9,.,TGTGCCAGCAGCGAGGGAGGTCGGGGACGGAACTATGGCTACACCTTC,CASSEGGRGRNYGYTF
TRBJ1-6,.,TRBV14,.,TGTGCCAGCAGCCAAGTAGCAGTGGGGAGACCTTCACCCCTCCACTTT,CASSQVAVGRPSPLHF
TRBJ2-3,.,TRBV7-2,TRBD2,TGTGCCAGCAGCACCCGGGGGGGCCCCCCAGATACGCAGTATTTT,CASSTRGGPPDTQYF
TRBJ1-2,.,TRBV2,.,TGTGCCAGCAGTGCTTATCTGGAGTCAAATGGCTACACCTTC,CASSAYLESNGYTF
TRBJ1-1,once,TRBV7-9,.,TGTGCCAGCAGCTTAGGTATGAACACTGAAGCTTTCTTT,CASSLGMNTEAFF
TRBJ1-1,.,TRBV9,.,TGTGCCAGCAGCGTAGCCGAGACAGTTAATTGGCCGCTGGAAGCTTTCTTT,CASSVAETVNWPLEAFF
TRBJ1-6,.,TRBV7-2,.,TGTGCCAGCAGCTTAGGGGCTCACAATTCACCCCTCCACTTT,CASSLGAHNSPLHF
TRBJ2-5,.,TRBV5-1,TRBD1,TGCGCCAGCAGCATGGGACAGAAAGAGACCCAGTACTTC,CASSMGQKETQYF
TRBJ1-1,.,TRBV18,.,TGTGCCAGCTCACCTTCAGGGAAAACTGAAGCTTTCTTT,CASSPSGKTEAFF
TRBJ1-6,.,TRBV6-2/TRBV6-3,TRBD1,TGTGCCAGCAGTTACTCGATTGTAGGGGGCGAGACTTTCGATTCACCCCTCCACTTT,CASSYSIVGGETFDSPLHF
TRBJ1-5,once,TRBV30,TRBD1,TGTGCCTGTACTACGGGACAGGGAGGCAATCAGCCCCAGCATTTT,CACTTGQGGNQPQHF
TRBJ2-7,.,TRBV19,TRBD1,TGTGCCAGTAGTATTACTCACAGGGGGTACGAGCAGTACTTC,CASSITHRGYEQYF
TRBJ2-1,.,TRBV7-9,.,TGTGCCAGCAGCCCCCCTCGCGGGGTGATCTCCTACAATGAGCAGTTCTTC,CASSPPRGVISYNEQFF
TRBJ2-1,.,TRBV18,.,TGTGCCAGCTCACCGAGGGGGTCTGACTACAATGAGCAGTTCTTC,CASSPRGSDYNEQFF
TRBJ1-5,.,TRBV19,.,TGTGCCAGTAGTATGCAGGGGAGGGATCCCCAGCATTTT,CASSMQGRDPQHF
TRBJ2-7,.,TRBV5-4,TRBD1,TGTGCCAGCAGCCCCTGGACAGGGACGCGCTACGAGCAGTACTTC,CASSPWTGTRYEQYF
TRBJ2-7,.,TRBV19,TRBD1,TGTGCCAGTAGGGACAGGGGGCAAGCGTCCTACGAGCAGTACTTC,CASRDRGQASYEQYF
TRBJ1-6,few,TRBV9,.,TGTGCCAGCAGCGTAGGAGCGGGGCAAGGGTCACCCCTCCACTTT,CASSVGAGQGSPLHF
TRBJ1-2,.,TRBV7-3,.,TGTGCCAGCAGCTTAGGCGGGGGGAAAGGCTATGGCTACACCTTC,CASSLGGGKGYGYTF
TRBJ1-1,.,TRBV5-1,.,TGCGCCAGCAGCTTGGCCGCGGGTTTCGAAGCTTTCTTT,CASSLAAGFEAFF
TRBJ1-5,.,TRBV19,TRBD1,TGTGCCAGTAGTATTTTTGGGTCCGGGACAGCTCAGCCCCAGCATTTT,CASSIFGSGTAQPQHF
TRBJ1-1,.,TRBV4-1,TRBD1,TGCGCCAGCAGCCAAGTCCAGGGGGACACTGAAGCTTTCTTT,CASSQVQGDTEAFF
TRBJ2-1,.,TRBV18,TRBD2,TGTGCCAGCTCACCATCGGCGGGAGATATAAGGTTATTGTTCTTC,CASSPSAGDIRLLFF
TRBJ1-4,.,TRBV11-2,.,TGTGCCACTAAGCCCGCAACTAATGAAAAACTGTTTTTT,CATKPATNEKLFF
TRBJ1-1,once,TRBV6-5,TRBD1,TGTGCCAGCAGTACAACTCGGGACAGGGGTGAAGCTTTCTTT,CASSTTRDRGEAFF
TRBJ1-1,few,TRBV6-2/TRBV6-3,TRBD1,TGTGCCAGCAGCCTTGGGACAGCAGCTTTCTTT,CASSLGTAAFF
TRBJ1-1,.,TRBV4-1,.,TGCGCCAGCAGCCATATGGACAGGAACACTGAAGCTTTCTTT,CASSHMDRNTEAFF